The 17 T cell receptor beta chains below all came from one sample that was sequenced in a study of prognosis after radiotherapy for stage I lung cancer. Using two-round multiplex PCR, the authors amplified TCR beta CDR3 from genomic DNA. The first PCR round targeted every TRBV and TRBJ gene with specific primers. Each CDR3 protein gets one entry after TCRdb re-called the multiplex PCR reads with MiXCR. Here the sample spans around 59,000 distinct CDR3 sequences, around a quarter being singletons. The source was PBMCs, collected before or after stereotactic body radiation therapy (not recorded which). These receptors were obtained from a donor over 45 with non-small cell lung cancer.

For this clonotype: A much larger clone is a single base away; this may be a read error. This likely comes from a read error, as the CDR3 has no conserved phenylalanine or tryptophan at its end. The rearrangement links TRBV5-1 to TRBJ2-4; unclear D gene. Germline V gene sequence: CDR1 SGHRS, CDR2 YFSETQ. The CDR3 has 15 residues. Between the trimmed V and J ends, which lost 3 bases and 0 bases, there was a span of 10 bases. CDR3 nucleotide sequence: TGCGCCAGCAGCTCTGGGGTTCCAGCCAAAAACATTCAGTACATC. It yields the protein CASSSGVPAKNIQYI.

This clonotype appeared many times. V is TRBV6-2 or TRBV6-3 and J is TRBJ1-2; D not resolved. The CDR3 extends over 15 amino acids. The germline V gene encodes CDR1 MNHEY and CDR2 SVGEGT. Trimming cost V 2 bases and J 5 bases, with 15 bases left between them. This CDR3 is CASSYRGPGPYGYTF. The CDR3 DNA reads TGTGCCAGCAGTTACCGTGGCCCGGGCCCGTATGGCTACACCTTC.

The table lists this clonotype with many counts. The chain has TRBV5-1 and TRBJ2-1; D may be TRBD2 (5 bases). Trimming pared 1 base from V and 4 bases from J, leaving 15 bases between. Germline lookup yields CDR1 SGHRS and CDR2 YFSETQ. The CDR3 is made up of 16 amino acids. In DNA form, the CDR3 reads TGCGCCAGCAGCTTGTCAAACGGCGGGTTTTACAATGAGCAGTTCTTC. Protein sequence: CASSLSNGGFYNEQFF.

This clonotype was observed at least ten times. The chain joins TRBV6-2 or TRBV6-3 to TRBJ1-4, with a tentative D call TRBD1 (5 bases). The CDR3 loop spans 14 amino acids. CDR1 is MNHEY and CDR2 is SVGEGT in the germline V gene. V was clipped by 5 bases and J by 8 bases, with 15 bases between them. The CDR3 spells CASSQGPRLEKLFF. CDR3 bases: TGTGCCAGCAGTCAGGGCCCTCGGTTGGAAAAACTGTTTTTT.

This clonotype has more than one count but fewer than ten. A much larger clone differs by one base, so this may be a read error. The chain is built from TRBV6-2 or TRBV6-3 and TRBJ1-4; D call uncertain. Trimming cost V 6 bases and J 7 bases, with 15 bases left between them. The CDR3 covers 14 residues. Germline assignment: CDR1 MNHEY and CDR2 SVGEGT. CDR3 DNA: TGTGCCAGCAGAATCCGGCCCGGAGGTGAAAAACTGTTTTTT. This translates into CASRIRPGGEKLFF.

This clonotype showed up many times. This chain uses TRBV9 with TRBJ2-1; D might be TRBD2 (6 bases). The CDR3 has 15 amino acids. The V end was cut by 3 bases, the J end by 4 bases, with 14 bases between. Germline CDR1 SGDLS, CDR2 YYNGEE. The CDR3 loop is CASSGGAFGYNEQFF. The DNA for the CDR3 is TGTGCCAGCAGCGGCGGGGCCTTCGGGTACAATGAGCAGTTCTTC.

This clonotype has a handful of counts. CDR3: CSVRENTEAFF. The CDR3 nucleotides read TGCAGTGTTCGGGAGAACACTGAAGCTTTCTTT. The chain is built from TRBV20-1 and TRBJ1-1; D ambiguous. The ends were cut back, 7 bases at V and 1 base at J, with 7 bases in the middle. This CDR3 comprises 11 residues. In germline, CDR1 is DFQATT, CDR2 SNEGSKA (reference sequence).

The chain uses TRBV6-9 and TRBJ1-5; 9 positions match TRBD1. The germline V gene encodes CDR1 MNHGY and CDR2 SVAAGI. The CDR3 consists of 15 residues. The ends lost 4 bases at V and 4 bases at J; junction bases unmatched: 5. CDR3 residues: CASSFLDRGNQPQHF. The CDR3 DNA reads as TGTGCCAGCAGTTTCCTGGACAGGGGAAATCAGCCCCAGCATTTT.

Concerning this clonotype: A far larger clone is off by one base, so a read error is likely. This chain joins TRBV6-2 or TRBV6-3 and TRBJ1-1, with 11 positions matching TRBD1. The germline V gene encodes CDR1 MNHEY and CDR2 SVGEGT. The CDR3 is 15 amino acids. The DNA of the CDR3 is TGTGCCAGCAGTGAGGGGACAGGGGGGACGACTGAAGCTTTATTT. It specifies CASSEGTGGTTEALF.

To note about this clonotype: A far larger clone is off by one base, so a read error is likely. J is TRBJ2-2 and V is TRBV6-8; D may be TRBD2 (5 bases). Germline CDR1 and CDR2: MNHGY and SAAAGT. The CDR3 sequence is 15 residues long. CDR3 bases: TGTGCCAGCAGTTACTCATCACGAGGCACCGGGGATCTGTTTTTT. It specifies CASSYSSRGTGDLFF.

This clonotype was seen a few times. J is TRBJ1-1 and V is TRBV10-2; no definite D call. This CDR3 is 13 amino acids long. V was clipped by 0 bases and J by 6 bases, with 8 bases between them. Germline CDR1 is WSHSY and CDR2 is SAAADI. The CDR3 bases are TGCGCCAGCAGTGAGTCGGGAACATCTGAAGCTTTCTTT. Protein: CASSESGTSEAFF.

This clonotype was counted ten times or more. The chain uses TRBV3-1 and TRBJ1-5; TRBD1 is a possible D gene (6 bases). The CDR3 has 15 amino acids. The ends were cut back, 5 bases at V and 5 bases at J, with 16 bases in the middle. CDR1 is LGHDT and CDR2 is YNNKEL in the germline V gene (reference sequence). This CDR3 reads CASSLGGGGHQPQHF. The CDR3, as DNA: TGTGCCAGCAGCTTAGGGGGGGGAGGACATCAGCCCCAGCATTTT.

The V and J genes are TRBV19 and TRBJ1-2; 10 bases line up with TRBD1. In germline, CDR1 is LNHDA, CDR2 SQIVND (reference sequence). This CDR3 is built from 14 residues. The V and J ends lost 4 bases and 5 bases, in that order; junction bases with no gene match: 4. The CDR3 region is CASSTGQGTYGYTF. The CDR3 DNA reads as TGTGCCAGTAGTACGGGACAGGGGACATATGGCTACACCTTC.

This clonotype was detected only a few times. This chain uses TRBV4-2 with TRBJ1-1; D gene uncertain. Germline assignment: CDR1 LGHNA and CDR2 YNFKEQ. V gave up 1 base and J gave up 1 base, with 10 bases separating them. The CDR3 is 15 amino acids. The CDR3 spells CASSQGYNSNTEAFF. Here the CDR3 DNA reads TGTGCCAGCAGCCAAGGGTACAACTCGAACACTGAAGCTTTCTTT.

This clonotype was detected many times. This chain joins TRBV3-1 and TRBJ2-1; 13 bases align to TRBD2. Germline CDR1 reads LGHDT; CDR2 reads YNNKEL (reference sequence). With 5 bases clipped from V and 12 bases from J, the junction kept 7 bases outside the gene matches. The CDR3 runs to 14 residues. This CDR3 is CASSATSGGDWQFF. DNA of the CDR3: TGTGCCAGCAGCGCAACTAGCGGGGGGGATTGGCAGTTCTTC.

Concerning this clonotype itself: A far larger clone is one nucleotide away, so this likely arose from a read error. The chain recombines TRBV6-1 with TRBJ2-5, with D perhaps TRBD2 (5 bases). In germline, CDR1 is MNHNS, CDR2 SASEGT. Trimming took off 3 bases at V and 7 bases at J, with 12 bases between the two ends. The CDR3 is 13 residues long. Here the CDR3 DNA reads TGTGCCAGCAGTGAGGCGCACGGAGGGACCCAGTACTTC. Translating gives CASSEAHGGTQYF.

This clonotype was detected many times. The CDR3 region has the DNA TGTGCCAGCAGTTACGGACAGGGCAAAGCTTTCTTT. Translation: CASSYGQGKAFF. The V gene is TRBV6-2 or TRBV6-3, the J gene TRBJ1-1; 8 bases fit TRBD1. Per the germline V gene, CDR1 is MNHEY and CDR2 is SVGEGT. The CDR3 sequence is 12 residues long. J gave up 9 bases and V 2 bases, and 2 bases lay outside the gene matches.